The 2 T cell receptor beta chains reported below all come from one sample, sequenced in a study of T cell responses to AZD1222 COVID-19 vaccine. Profiling relied on immunoSEQ multiplex PCR, and the TCRdb table lists in-frame clones only, not all of them. Of 250,000 to 300,000 clones listed, roughly 93% were seen once; the top ten hold roughly 0.5%. Sequencing used peripheral blood, obtained 28 days after the second AZD1222 dose. Receptors originate from an adult who received the AZD1222 COVID-19 vaccine.

This rearrangement joins TRBV6-5 to TRBJ1-1, with D unclear. Per germline, CDR1 MNHEY and CDR2 SVGAGI. This CDR3 is built from 13 residues. V was trimmed by 0 bases and J by 5 bases, leaving 7 bases between them. The CDR3 region has the DNA TGTGCCAGCAGTTACTCTAGGCAAACTGAAGCTTTCTTT. Its translation is CASSYSRQTEAFF.

V usage is TRBV5-1 and J usage is TRBJ1-2; D is uncertain. The CDR3 totals 13 residues. Germline loops: CDR1 SGHRS, CDR2 YFSETQ. Trimming removed 0 bases at V and 12 bases at J, with 15 bases between. In DNA form, the CDR3 reads TGCGCCAGCAGCTTGGCCCACGGGGAGGGAGACACCTTC. It is translated as CASSLAHGEGDTF.